This entry features one T cell receptor (beta chain) sequence. The antigen remains undetermined. TCRdb's copy holds only in-frame clones and misses some; the assay was immunoSEQ multiplex PCR. The sample yields 150,000 or so clones, more than 75% seen once. The source of the sample is a study of T cell responses to AZD1222 COVID-19 vaccine. Notes on the study in general: Regions left unmutated in variants are reportedly the target of nearly half of spike-specific TCRs. Baseline serology detected seropositivity in only six AZD1222 recipients. With two AZD1222 doses given, Spike-specific TCR breadth and depth both rose. Most donors were white British and more were female, and clonal diversity was possibly underestimated.

The sequencing here drew on peripheral blood, taken on day 0 of AZD1222 vaccination. The sequence was collected from an adult in good health.

CDR3 region: CASSRGANVLTF. The CDR3 DNA is TGTGCCAGCAGTCGGGGGGCCAACGTCCTGACTTTC. This rearrangement joins TRBV27 to TRBJ2-6; no clear D gene. Trimming stripped 5 bases from V and 4 bases from J, with 3 bases between. The CDR3 is 12 amino acids. CDR1 and CDR2 from the germline V gene are MNHEY and SMNVEV (reference sequence). The full variable domain, completed using reference TRBV27 and TRBJ2-6, is EAQVTQNPRYLITVTGKKLTVTCSQNMNHEYMSWYRQDPGLGLRQIYYSMNVEVTDKGDVPEGYKVSRKEKRNFPLILESPSPNQTSLYFCASSRGANVLTFGAGSRLTVL.